The source of this TCR beta chain is a study of identical twins (dated by TCRdb to 2015 to 2016). For context, the study as a whole: TCR alpha and beta repertoires from monozygotic twins, unrelated adults of various ages and cord blood were deep-sequenced to test whether fetal clonotypes persist. Replicate twin experiments were performed at different times using different library preparation protocols to rule out contamination. Results and caveats for the whole study, not just this receptor: Compared with coincidental sharing between unrelated individuals, an excess of low generation-probability sequences was observed among out-of-frame TCR alpha sequences shared between twins. Because the same donors could not be followed over many years, conclusions were based on cross-sectional statistical analysis. Excess twin sharing in beta out-of-frame sequences was weaker because fewer shared sequences lowered the signal-to-noise ratio. Fewer insertions were carried by abundant cord blood beta clonotypes, a similar but weaker trend appeared in young adult naive repertoires, and no such trend appeared in memory repertoires. Invariant T cells such as MAIT and iNKT could partly confound zero-insertion analyses, although diverse VJ usage argued against such confounding for most clonotypes. Recombination models systematically underestimated out-of-frame TCR alpha sharing in monozygotic twins but agreed with sharing between unrelated individuals.

Preparation of the library involved 5' RACE. The run used an Illumina HiSeq 2000. A universal primer binding site was introduced by template switching, and a unique molecular identifier was present in the final cDNA, enabling accurate counting of TCR cDNA molecules. Specific primers in the conserved constant-segment region were used to synthesize first-strand cDNA for the TCR alpha and beta chains. To control for contamination, every cDNA library carried two barcodes: a SMART-Mk sample barcode plus Illumina barcodes. TruSeq adapter sequences, together with Illumina sample barcodes, were added in two successive PCR steps. Sequencing of the TCR alpha and beta cDNA libraries was done on the Illumina HiSeq platform using custom primers. The published analysis was carried out like this. MiGEC processed the raw reads to extract unique molecular identifiers, while MiXCR was used to determine the CDR3 positions. For each individual, recombination models were inferred using an EM algorithm with the repgenHMM and IGoR tools. Shared clonotypes were analyzed with the tcR package in R, and sharing was normalized by the product of cloneset sizes. To study raw recombination without the effects of thymic and clonal selection, out-of-frame nonproductive sequences were analyzed. TCRdb ran its own pipeline on the public reads, namely fastp trimming at Q25 and MiXCR clone calling, and kept in-frame beta chains. Each CDR3 protein gets just one entry, which takes the most common genes and DNA from the rows behind it. In this record, the V and J calls reflect TCRdb's handling and not the investigators' own analysis. The sample includes fewer than 800,000 distinct CDR3 sequences, with 7% to 7.5% observed a single time. Clones ranked in the top ten supply over 1.5% of the sample.

This clonotype was counted many times. The antigen it recognizes is unknown. Base qualities are not at hand, and no much larger clone is one base apart. V lost 5 bases and J lost 3 bases; the stretch between them is 7 bases long. The CDR3 has 11 amino acids, counting the end cysteine and phenylalanine. The sequence is cut down to CDR3 DNA, 33 bases in frame from base 1. CDR1 and CDR2, per the germline V gene (reference sequence), are DFQATT and SNEGSKA. Every donor was a healthy Caucasian. Three pairs of female monozygotic twins, all aged about 18 to 29 years, made up the twin cohort. RNA for TCR libraries was isolated from peripheral blood mononuclear cells. Separately, the same data were catalogued under a study of yellow fever vaccine responses in identical twins. The second paper states: According to the authors, the vaccine-induced T cell response in identical twins seemed to be partly convergent and partly specific to each individual. In the study, vaccine-responding T cell clones were precisely tracked in identical twins.

The sample was PBMCs. The V gene is TRBV20-1 and the J gene is TRBJ1-1; a tentative D call is TRBD1 (5 bases match). The source of this sequence is a woman aged 18-30 years in good health. CDR3 reads: CSAGQYTEAFF. The sequence in DNA is TGCAGTGCTGGACAATACACTGAAGCTTTCTTT.